In its sample, the clone carrying this T cell receptor (beta chain) was seen once. What it binds is not known. Germline V gene lookup returns CDR1 GTSNPN and CDR2 SVGIG (reference sequence). This CDR3 region has 13 residues. The V end lost 0 bases, the J end lost 7 bases, and 10 bases lay between the germline ends. The sample belongs to a study of T-cell memory formation after mild COVID-19. Overall study: Largely donor-specific sequence clusters came from a couple of donors. General study results and limits: Within pre-infection memory, some responding clones were found, suggesting cross-reactive memory joined. There was a balanced CD4/CD8 profile in clones contracting day 15 to 85, and later expanders leaned CD4+. Contracting CD8+ clones were enriched in EMRA, CD4+ mainly in CM and EM.

TCRdb redid the calling of the 5' RACE reads with MiXCR, one entry per CDR3 protein. The sample has about 600,000 distinct CDR3 sequences, less than 25% seen once. V gene TRBV30 combines with J gene TRBJ1-5; D uncertain. Sequences were obtained from PBMCs or a T cell subset sorted from them (not recorded which). This clonotype was obtained from an adult woman who had mild COVID-19 (a few samples of this study predate the infection). Cell type and time point are not known. The CDR3 sequence: CAWSVTRSQPQHF. CDR3 DNA: TGTGCCTGGAGTGTAACCAGGTCGCAGCCCCAGCATTTT.